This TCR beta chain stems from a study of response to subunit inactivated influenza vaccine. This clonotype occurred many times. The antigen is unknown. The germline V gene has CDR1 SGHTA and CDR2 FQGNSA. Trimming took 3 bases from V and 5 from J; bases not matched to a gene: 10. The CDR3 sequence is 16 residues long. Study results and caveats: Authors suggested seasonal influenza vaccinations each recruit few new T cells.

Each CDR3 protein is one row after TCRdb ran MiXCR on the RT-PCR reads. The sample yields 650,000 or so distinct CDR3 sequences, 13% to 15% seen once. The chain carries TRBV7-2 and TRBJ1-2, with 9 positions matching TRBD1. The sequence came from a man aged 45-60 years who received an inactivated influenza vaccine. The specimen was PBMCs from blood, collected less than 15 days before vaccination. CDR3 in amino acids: CASSLVTGGYNYGYTF. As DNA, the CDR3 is TGTGCCAGCAGCTTGGTGACAGGGGGTTACAATTATGGCTACACCTTC.